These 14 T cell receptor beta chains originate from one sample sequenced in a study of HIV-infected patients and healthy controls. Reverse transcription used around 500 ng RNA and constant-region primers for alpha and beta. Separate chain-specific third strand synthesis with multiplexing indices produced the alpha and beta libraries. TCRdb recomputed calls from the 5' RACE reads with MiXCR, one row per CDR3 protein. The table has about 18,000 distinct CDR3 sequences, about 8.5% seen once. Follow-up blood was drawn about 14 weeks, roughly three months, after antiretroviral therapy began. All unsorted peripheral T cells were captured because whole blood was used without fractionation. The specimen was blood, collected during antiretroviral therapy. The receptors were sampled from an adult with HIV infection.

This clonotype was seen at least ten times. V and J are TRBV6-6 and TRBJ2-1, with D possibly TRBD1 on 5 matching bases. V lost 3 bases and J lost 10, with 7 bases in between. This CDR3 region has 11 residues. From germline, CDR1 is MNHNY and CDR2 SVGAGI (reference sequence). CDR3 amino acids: CASSYGAEQFF. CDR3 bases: TGTGCCAGCAGTTATGGGGCAGAGCAGTTCTTC.

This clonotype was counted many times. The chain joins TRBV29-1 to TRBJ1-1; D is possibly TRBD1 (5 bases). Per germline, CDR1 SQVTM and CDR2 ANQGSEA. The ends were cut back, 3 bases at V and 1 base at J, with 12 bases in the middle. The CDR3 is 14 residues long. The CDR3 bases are TGCAGCGTTGATGCCGGGACGGGGAACACTGAAGCTTTCTTT. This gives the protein CSVDAGTGNTEAFF.

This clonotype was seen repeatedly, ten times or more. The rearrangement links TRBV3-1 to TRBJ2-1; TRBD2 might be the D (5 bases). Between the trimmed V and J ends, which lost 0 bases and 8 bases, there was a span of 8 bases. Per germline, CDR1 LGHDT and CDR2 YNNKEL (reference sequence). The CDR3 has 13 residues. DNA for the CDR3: TGTGCCAGCAGCCAAGACCGGCGGGATGAGCAGTTCTTC. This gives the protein CASSQDRRDEQFF.

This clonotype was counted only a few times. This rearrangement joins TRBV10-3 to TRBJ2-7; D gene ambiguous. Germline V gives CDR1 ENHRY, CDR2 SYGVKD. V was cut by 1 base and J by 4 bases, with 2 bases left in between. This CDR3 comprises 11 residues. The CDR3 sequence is CAISEFYEQYF. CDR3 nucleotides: TGTGCCATCAGTGAGTTTTACGAGCAGTACTTC.

The CDR3 nucleotides read TGTGCCAGCAGTTACGTGGCCGCTACGAATGAAAAACTGTTTTTT. Translation gives CASSYVAATNEKLFF. The chain couples TRBV6-6 to TRBJ1-4; D not certain. The CDR3 sequence is 15 residues long. V lost 2 bases and J 5 bases, leaving 12 bases between the germline ends. Per the germline V gene, CDR1 is MNHNY and CDR2 is SVGAGI (reference sequence).

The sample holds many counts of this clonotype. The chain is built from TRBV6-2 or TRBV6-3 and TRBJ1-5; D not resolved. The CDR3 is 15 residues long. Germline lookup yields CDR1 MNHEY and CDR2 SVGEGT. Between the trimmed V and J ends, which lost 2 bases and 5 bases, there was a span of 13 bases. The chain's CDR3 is CASSYSHNWDQPQHF. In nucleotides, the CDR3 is TGTGCCAGCAGTTACAGCCACAATTGGGATCAGCCCCAGCATTTT.

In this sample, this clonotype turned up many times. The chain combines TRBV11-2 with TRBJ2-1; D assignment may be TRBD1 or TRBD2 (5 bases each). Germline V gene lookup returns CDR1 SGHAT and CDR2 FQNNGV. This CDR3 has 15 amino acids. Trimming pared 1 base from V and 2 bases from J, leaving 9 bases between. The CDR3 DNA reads TGTGCCAGCAGCTTAGTAGGGACGGCCTACAATGAGCAGTTCTTC. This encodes CASSLVGTAYNEQFF.

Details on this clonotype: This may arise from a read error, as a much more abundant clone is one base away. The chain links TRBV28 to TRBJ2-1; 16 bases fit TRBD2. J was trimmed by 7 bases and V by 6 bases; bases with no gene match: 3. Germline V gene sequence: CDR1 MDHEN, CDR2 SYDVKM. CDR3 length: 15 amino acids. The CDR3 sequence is CASSMGLAGGNEQFF. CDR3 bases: TGTGCCAGCAGCATGGGACTAGCGGGAGGGAATGAGCAGTTCTTC. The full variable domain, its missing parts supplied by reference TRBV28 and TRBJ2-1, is DVKVTQSSRYLVKRTGEKVFLECVQDMDHENMFWYRQDPGLGLRLIYFSYDVKMKEKGDIPEGYSVSREKKERFSLILESASTNQTSMYLCASSMGLAGGNEQFFGPGTRLTVL.

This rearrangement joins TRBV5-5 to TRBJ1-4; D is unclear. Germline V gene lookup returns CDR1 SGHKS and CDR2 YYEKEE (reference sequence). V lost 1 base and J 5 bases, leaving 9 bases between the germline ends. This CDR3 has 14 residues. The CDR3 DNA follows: TGTGCCAGCAGCTTGAGAGGGTTAAATGAAAAACTGTTTTTT. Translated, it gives CASSLRGLNEKLFF. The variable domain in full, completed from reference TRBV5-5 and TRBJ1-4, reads DAGVTQSPTHLIKTRGQQVTLRCSPISGHKSVSWYQQVLGQGPQFIFQYYEKEERGRGNFPDRFSARQFPNYSSELNVNALLLGDSALYLCASSLRGLNEKLFFGSGTQLSVL.

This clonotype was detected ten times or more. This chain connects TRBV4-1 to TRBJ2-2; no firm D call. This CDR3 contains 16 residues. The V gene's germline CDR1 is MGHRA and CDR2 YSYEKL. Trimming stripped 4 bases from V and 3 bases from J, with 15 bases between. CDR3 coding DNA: TGCGCCAGCAGCCGAGGCGAAAGGGTGGACACCGGGGAGCTGTTTTTT. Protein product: CASSRGERVDTGELFF.

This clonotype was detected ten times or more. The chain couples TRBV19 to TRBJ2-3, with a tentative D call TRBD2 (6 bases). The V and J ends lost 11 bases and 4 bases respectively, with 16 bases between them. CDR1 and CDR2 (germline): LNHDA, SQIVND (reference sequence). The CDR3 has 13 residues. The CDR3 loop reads CASRGGVADTQYF. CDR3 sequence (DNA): TGTGCCTCACGAGGCGGGGTGGCAGATACGCAGTATTTT.

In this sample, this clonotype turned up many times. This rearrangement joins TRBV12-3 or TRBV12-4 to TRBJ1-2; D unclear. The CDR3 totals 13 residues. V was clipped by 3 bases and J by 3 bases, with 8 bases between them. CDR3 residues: CASSFGRYYGYTF. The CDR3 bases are TGTGCCAGCAGTTTCGGACGCTACTATGGCTACACCTTC.

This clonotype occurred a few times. The CDR3, as DNA: TGTGCCAGCAACCTGGACAGGGACCATGGCTACACCTTC. Protein product: CASNLDRDHGYTF. V and J are TRBV6-2 or TRBV6-3 and TRBJ1-2, with 8 bases fitting TRBD1. The CDR3 consists of 13 residues. Trimming at V came to 7 bases and at J to 6 bases, leaving 7 bases not matched to a gene. Germline V CDR1 and CDR2: MNHEY, SVGEGT.

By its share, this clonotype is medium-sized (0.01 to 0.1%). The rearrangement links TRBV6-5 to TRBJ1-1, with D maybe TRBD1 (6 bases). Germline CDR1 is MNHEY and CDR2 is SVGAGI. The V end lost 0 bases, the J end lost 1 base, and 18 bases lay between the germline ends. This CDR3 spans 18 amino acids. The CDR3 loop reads CASSYSILGGGWNTEAFF. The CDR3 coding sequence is TGTGCCAGCAGTTACTCGATTTTAGGAGGGGGGTGGAACACTGAAGCTTTCTTT.